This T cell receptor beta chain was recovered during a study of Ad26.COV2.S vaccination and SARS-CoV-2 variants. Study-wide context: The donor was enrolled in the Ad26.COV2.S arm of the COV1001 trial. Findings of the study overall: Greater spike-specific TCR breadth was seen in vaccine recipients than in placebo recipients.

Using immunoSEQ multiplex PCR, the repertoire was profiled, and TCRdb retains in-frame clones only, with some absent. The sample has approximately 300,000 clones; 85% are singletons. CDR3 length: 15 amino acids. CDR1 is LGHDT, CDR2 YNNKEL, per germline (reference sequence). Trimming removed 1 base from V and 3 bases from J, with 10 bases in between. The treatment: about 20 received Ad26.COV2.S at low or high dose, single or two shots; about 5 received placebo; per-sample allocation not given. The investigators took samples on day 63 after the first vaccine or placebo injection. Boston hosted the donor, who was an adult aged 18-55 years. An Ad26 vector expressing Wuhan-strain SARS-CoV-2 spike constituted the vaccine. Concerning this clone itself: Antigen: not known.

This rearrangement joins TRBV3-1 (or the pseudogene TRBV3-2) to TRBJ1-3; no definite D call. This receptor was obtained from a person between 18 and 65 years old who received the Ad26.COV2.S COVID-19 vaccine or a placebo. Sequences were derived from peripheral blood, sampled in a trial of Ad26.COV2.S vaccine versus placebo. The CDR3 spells CASSQGAVLGNTIYF. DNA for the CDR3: TGTGCCAGCAGCCAAGGGGCGGTTCTTGGAAACACCATATATTTT.